This TCR beta chain was sequenced for a study of blood T cell repertoires in COVID-19. V trimming: 4 bases; J trimming: 7 bases; junction bases outside the gene matches: 3. CDR1 is WSHSY, CDR2 SAAADI, per germline. The CDR3 consists of 14 residues. This study enrolled people aged roughly 18 to 100 from about two dozen US geographic areas. TCRdb's table, derived via immunoSEQ multiplex PCR, lists solely in-frame clones and lacks some. The sample records approximately 440,000 clones, 80% to 95% being singletons. What was sequenced was PBMCs or T cells enriched from blood (not recorded which). The gene calls are TRBV10-2 and TRBJ1-5; 11 bases are a match to TRBD1. This receptor was identified in a man younger than 30 who had recovered from COVID-19. The CDR3 sequence is CASSGGQGGQPQHF. In nucleotides, the CDR3 is TGCGCCAGCAGTGGGGGACAGGGGGGCCAGCCCCAGCATTTT.